The clone carrying this T cell receptor beta chain showed up just a few times. Extracted RNA was reverse transcribed into cDNA, the sequencing template. Sequencing used immunoSEQ multiplex PCR; TCRdb keeps in-frame clones, though not all of them. The sample yields about 210,000 clones, roughly 56% seen once. CDR1 and CDR2 from the germline V gene are LGHNA and YSLEER. Trimming took off 0 bases at V and 7 bases at J, with 12 bases between the two ends. This CDR3 region has 14 residues. This specimen belongs to a study of CD8+ T cells in alopecia areata. As for the study in general: Tofacitinib administration persisted for 6 to 18 months, succeeded by 6 months off drug.

The treatment: oral pan-JAK inhibitor, 5-10 mg twice daily. Both peripheral blood and punch biopsies of lesional scalp skin were obtained from patients who had alopecia areata. This clonotype was sampled from a human donor with alopecia areata. The genes are TRBV4-3 and TRBJ1-1; D is ambiguous. Sample: CD4+ T cells sorted from blood, taken at week 4, from a patient treated with tofacitinib. CDR3 amino acids: CASSQDLFRLEAFF. CDR3 in DNA: TGCGCCAGCAGCCAAGATCTGTTCCGGCTTGAAGCTTTCTTT.